The sequence of this TCR beta chain was determined in a study of T cell responses to AZD1222 COVID-19 vaccine. Notes on this clone: Its antigen remains unidentified.

Germline-derived CDR1 and CDR2 are SGHRS and YFSETQ. V shed 3 bases, J shed 7 bases, and the junction held 13 bases outside the gene matches. The CDR3 is made up of 15 amino acids. Study-wide points: The span of vaccine-associated CD4 TCRs extended across spike, with dominance at 160-218 and 743-854. Spike-specific TCR breadth and depth went up after people got two AZD1222 doses. Only five or six individuals given AZD1222 were seropositive at baseline.

TCRdb's copy holds only in-frame clones and misses some; the assay was immunoSEQ multiplex PCR. The sample yields over 130,000 clones, around 94% seen once. The TCR sequence derives from an adult who received the AZD1222 COVID-19 vaccine. This chain uses TRBV5-1 with TRBJ2-7; 7 nucleotides align to TRBD2. The sample in question was peripheral blood, obtained 28 days after the second AZD1222 dose. CDR3 loop: CASSSREDGSQEQYF. CDR3 coding DNA: TGCGCCAGCAGCTCCCGGGAGGATGGCTCGCAAGAGCAGTACTTC.